This record covers a single T cell receptor beta chain. This clone showed up just once. No antigen is known for it. No clone much larger than this one lies a single base away; base qualities are absent. These data come from a study of T cell responses to AZD1222 COVID-19 vaccine (dated by TCRdb to the early 2020s). Study-wide context: Because spike-specific TCR depth and breadth did not differ between the two schedules, AZD1222 recipients who got a second dose at roughly 4 weeks were pooled with those who got a second dose at roughly 12 weeks. TCR sequencing was performed for roughly 240 trial participants, of whom roughly 200 were given two doses of AZD1222 and approximately 25 were given two doses of MenACWY control vaccine. Trial participants were enrolled by age into subgroups of 18-55, 56-69 and 70-plus years, and around 140, 26 and 57 TCR-sequenced participants, respectively, were included in these subgroups. The paper as a whole reports these results and caveats: Reportedly, close to half of the unique spike-specific TCRs recognized epitopes lying outside the regions that are mutated in the B.1.351 and B.1.1.7 variants. After two AZD1222 doses, spike-specific TCR breadth and depth were significantly higher than at day 0 and than in MenACWY recipients. Participants were mostly white British and included more females than males, and it was suggested by the authors that clonal diversity may have been underestimated. Conclusions about previously exposed vaccinees are limited, since just a handful of AZD1222 recipients were seropositive for SARS-CoV-2 at baseline. In the small 56-69-year group, the increase in depth fell short of significance, most likely because of low power. The vaccine-associated CD4 TCRs covered the entire spike protein, and the dominant responses fell in regions 160-218 and 743-854. Because no samples from the day 14 peak response were available, repertoires could be characterized only after the peak T cell response.

The time point label corresponds to: baseline before first vaccination. Vaccinee samples were obtained from the UK trials COV001 and COV002, which included a single-blind randomized controlled phase 2/3 trial of AZD1222 (ChAdOx1 nCoV-19) in healthy adults. For TCRbeta chain sequencing, PBMC samples were collected from trial participants at day 0 and at day 28 after the second dose. Its CDR3 holds 14 amino acids, cysteine through phenylalanine. The CDR3 DNA has 42 bases and is translated from base 1. Here V drops 0 bases and J drops 6 bases, and the junction holds 2 bases not matched to any gene. Reading the germline V gene gives CDR1 SGHRS and CDR2 YFSETQ. The CDR3 regions of human TCRbeta chains were subjected to immunosequencing. The study's processing was this. TCRs in the repertoires were matched against a reference library of SARS-CoV-2-specific TCRs that had been generated with the MIRA antigen-specificity platform. Breadth was defined as the fraction of unique TCRs that were SARS-CoV-2-associated. Depth was defined as the fraction of total T cells that were SARS-CoV-2-associated. Using the MIRA data, each spike-specific TCR was assigned both to the spike region to which the TCR was reactive and to a CD4 or CD8 class. Log10-transformed breadth and depth values were compared by one-way ANOVA with Sidak's multiple comparisons tests. The source is immuneACCESS, and TCRdb retained only in-frame sequences with V and J called. Part of the clones is not carried over; for the studies checked, unresolved V genes explain less than half of this, and the remainder is unexplained. That table gives V, J and clone size, and the DNA gave D and trimming. The sample has tens of thousands of clones on record, over 65% of them singletons. Around 7% of the sample lies in the top ten.

The receptor chain draws on TRBV5-1 and TRBJ2-7; 11 central nucleotides agree with TRBD2. This TCR came from an adult in good health. This material consisted of peripheral blood, taken on day 0 of AZD1222 vaccination. The CDR3 region: CASSLGGLAGEQYF. Read as DNA, the sequence is TGCGCCAGCAGCTTGGGCGGACTAGCGGGCGAGCAGTACTTC. The CDR3, completed at both ends by the reference TRBV5-1 and TRBJ2-7 genes, gives the full variable domain KAGVTQTPRYLIKTRGQQVTLSCSPISGHRSVSWYQQTPGQGLQFLFEYFSETQRNKGNFPGRFSGRQFSNSRSEMNVSTLELGDSALYLCASSLGGLAGEQYFGPGTRLTVT.